The present TCR beta chain was sequenced within a study of molecular identifiers for immune sequencing clone quantification. There are 13 residues in the CDR3. Germline loops: CDR1 SGHAT, CDR2 FQNNGV. Trimming left V 3 bases short and J 4 bases short, with 9 bases between. The table lists this clonotype with a count of one. Its cognate antigen is unknown. With a much larger clone just one base away, this may be a read error. Sorted inputs of about 19,000 to 1,000,000 cells, with 10%, 30% or 50% RNA, yielded naive CD8 libraries. Sorted naive CD8 T cells were those defined as CD8+CD4-CCR7+CD45RA+. General study points: In naive cells, clones above 20 RNA copies held under 1% of molecules, whereas in effector cells they held over 98%.

Previously described methods with listed TCR primers produced the bulk TCR libraries. TCRdb redid the calling of the PCR reads with MiXCR, one entry per CDR3 protein. The sample lists approximately 630,000 distinct CDR3 sequences, 25% seen once, with 0.75% to 0.8% in the top ten. Specimen: naive CD8+ T cells from blood, with Jurkat cell RNA spiked in. Subset of the sample: FACS-sorted CD8+CD4-CCR7+CD45RA+ naive T cells. The receptor was isolated from a human donor in good health. Some libraries in this study had Jurkat cell RNA spiked in. The rearrangement joins TRBV11-2 to TRBJ1-1; D remains unclear. The CDR3: CASSFGWGTEAFF. The DNA of the CDR3 is TGTGCCAGCAGCTTCGGCTGGGGCACTGAAGCTTTCTTT. Combining the CDR3 with reference TRBV11-2 and TRBJ1-1 gives the whole variable domain EAGVAQSPRYKIIEKRQSVAFWCNPISGHATLYWYQQILGQGPKLLIQFQNNGVVDDSQLPKDRFSAERLKGVDSTLKIQPAKLEDSAVYLCASSFGWGTEAFFGQGTRLTVV.